One T cell receptor beta chain is described in this entry. Assay used: immunoSEQ multiplex PCR; TCRdb lists only in-frame clones, some missing. The data contain 390,000 or so clones, 75% to 95% of them singletons. The record originates from a study of control samples from healthy donors and cancer patients. Trimming removed 0 bases at V and 6 bases at J, with 12 bases between. The length of the CDR3 is 14 residues. Per the germline V gene, CDR1 is MNHEY and CDR2 is SVGAGI. The chain has TRBV6-5 and TRBJ2-7; D might be TRBD1 (6 bases). The sequence was obtained from a man between 35 and 55 years old with head and neck cancer. Sample: PBMCs. CDR3 region: CASSYSQGLSEQYF. The DNA of the CDR3 is TGTGCCAGCAGTTACTCGCAGGGGCTTAGCGAGCAGTACTTC.